This T cell receptor beta chain was observed in a study of shared T cell receptors in the human thymus. The data were produced by immunoSEQ multiplex PCR, yet TCRdb's version contains in-frame clones alone and is incomplete. The sample holds just under 550,000 clones, 78% seen once. The data were also submitted as part of a second study, on human thymus T cells. According to that study: Resections obtained during corrective heart surgery supplied the thymus tissue. Within thymic and blood repertoires, V and J gene usage appeared to be biased.

Specimen: thymocytes. This TCR came from a boy under two years old with a congenital heart defect.

CDR3 DNA: TGTGCCAGCACCCTATCAGAAGGCGGGAGGGCTAAAGAGCAGTACTTC. Protein: CASTLSEGGRAKEQYF. The chain joins TRBV2 to TRBJ2-7, with 9 positions matching TRBD2. Germline assignment: CDR1 SNHLY and CDR2 FYNNEI. The CDR3 length is 16 residues. V shed 7 bases and J 7 bases; nucleotides not matched to a gene: 17.